One and the same sample provided the 29 T cell receptor beta chains below, sequenced in a study of blood T cell repertoires in COVID-19. Libraries were prepared by immunoSEQ multiplex PCR; TCRdb keeps only in-frame clonotypes and omits some of them. The data show approximately 500,000 clones, around 89% seen once. Material: PBMCs or T cells enriched from blood (not recorded which). The source is a middle-aged woman who had recovered from COVID-19.

The rearrangement uses TRBV15 and TRBJ2-5; TRBD2 is a possible D gene (5 bases). The CDR3 loop spans 15 amino acids. Germline V gene data show CDR1 as LNHNV and CDR2 as YYDKDF (reference sequence). V was pared by 0 bases and J by 2 bases, with 10 bases between. As DNA, the CDR3 is TGTGCCACCAGCAGAGATATCGGGGTTCAAGAGACCCAGTACTTC. Translating it yields CATSRDIGVQETQYF. Based on the CDR3 plus reference TRBV15 and TRBJ2-5, the full variable domain is DAMVIQNPRYQVTQFGKPVTLSCSQTLNHNVMYWYQQKSSQAPKLLFHYYDKDFNNEADTPDNFQSRRPNTSFCFLDIRSPGLGDTAMYLCATSRDIGVQETQYFGPGTRLLVL.

The rearrangement joins TRBV19 to TRBJ1-5, with D possibly TRBD1 on 5 matching bases. The V end lost 1 base, the J end lost 0 bases, and 10 bases lay between the germline ends. The CDR3 is made up of 16 amino acids. The germline CDR1 and CDR2 sequences are LNHDA and SQIVND (reference sequence). In DNA, the CDR3 is TGTGCCAGTAGTATAGTAGGGGCAATTAGCAATCAGCCCCAGCATTTT. Translation: CASSIVGAISNQPQHF.

This chain connects TRBV27 to TRBJ2-7; no definite D call. The germline gives CDR1 MNHEY, CDR2 SMNVEV (reference sequence). The CDR3 runs 14 residues. V was trimmed by 8 bases and J by 5 bases, leaving 19 bases between them. In nucleotides, the CDR3 is TGTGCCAGCCGTCCCTCAGGCCTCTTTAACGAGCAGTACTTC. Translating gives CASRPSGLFNEQYF.

V gene TRBV25-1 combines with J gene TRBJ2-2; D is unclear. The V gene lost 3 bases and the J gene lost 5 bases, with 7 bases spanning the gap. In germline, CDR1 is MGHDK, CDR2 SYGVNS. The CDR3 extends over 13 amino acids. The CDR3 region has the DNA TGTGCCAGCAGTGACGCCGGGACCGGGGAGCTGTTTTTT. Its translation is CASSDAGTGELFF.

V and J are TRBV7-5 and TRBJ2-2; no check of the table's D call, TRBD2, against the DNA was made. TRBV7-5 corresponds to a pseudogene. The CDR3 consists of 13 residues. CDR3 sequence reads: CARSVINTGELFF. CDR3 nucleotide sequence: TGTGCCAGAAGCGTAATAAACACCGGGGAGCTGTTTTTT.

The chain recombines TRBV11-2 with TRBJ2-1, with 9 bases fitting TRBD2. Germline lookup yields CDR1 SGHAT and CDR2 FQNNGV. CDR3 length equals 16 residues. Losses at the gene ends were 1 base for V and 8 bases for J; bases not matched to a gene: 9. This CDR3 is CASSLVAGGVYDEQFF. The CDR3, as DNA: TGTGCCAGCAGCTTAGTCGCGGGAGGGGTGTATGATGAGCAGTTCTTC.

In DNA form, the CDR3 reads TGTGCCATCTGGCTGGGACAAAACTCTGGAAACACCATATATTTT. Residues: CAIWLGQNSGNTIYF. The V call is TRBV10-3, the J call TRBJ1-3, with D tentatively TRBD1 (6 bases). Trimming removed 8 bases from V and 0 bases from J, with 14 bases in between. Germline CDR1 reads ENHRY; CDR2 reads SYGVKD. CDR3 length: 15 amino acids.

This sequence joins TRBV5-1 and TRBJ1-1; D might be TRBD1 (6 bases). The germline V gene has CDR1 SGHRS and CDR2 YFSETQ. The CDR3 length is 14 residues. The V end was cut by 4 bases, the J end by 1 base, with 11 bases between. CDR3 protein: CASSKRQANTEAFF. The CDR3 region has the DNA TGCGCCAGCAGCAAGAGACAGGCGAACACTGAAGCTTTCTTT.

This chain connects TRBV12-5 to TRBJ2-1, with 7 positions matching TRBD1. After removal of 5 bases from V and 5 bases from J, the junction contained 9 bases not matched to a gene. This CDR3 has 15 amino acids. Germline lookup yields CDR1 LGHNT and CDR2 FRNRAP. CDR3 sequence (DNA): TGTGCTAGTGGTCCCCCAGGGGGTATCAACAATGAGCAGTTCTTC. Translation gives CASGPPGGINNEQFF.

This chain joins TRBV5-4 and TRBJ2-3; 9 bases match TRBD2. The ends lost 0 bases at V and 1 base at J; junction bases unmatched: 6. The CDR3 spans 17 residues. Per germline, CDR1 SGHNT and CDR2 YYREEE (reference sequence). The CDR3, as DNA: TGTGCCAGCAGCTTGGGCGGGAGGGCCGACGGCACAGATACGCAGTATTTT. Amino acids: CASSLGGRADGTDTQYF.

V usage is TRBV4-3 and J usage is TRBJ1-4; D ambiguous. The CDR3 length is 14 residues. Trimming took off 2 bases at V and 4 bases at J, with 8 bases between the two ends. Germline CDR1 and CDR2: LGHNA and YSLEER. The DNA of the CDR3 is TGCGCCAGCAGCCAAAGTTCCTATAATGAAAAACTGTTTTTT. It codes for CASSQSSYNEKLFF.

In its sample, this clone was seen once. The V gene is TRBV5-4, the J gene TRBJ1-1; tentative D call: TRBD1 (5 bases). This CDR3 comprises 14 residues. Germline V gene lookup returns CDR1 SGHNT and CDR2 YYREEE (reference sequence). Between the trimmed V and J ends, which lost 0 bases and 5 bases, there was a span of 11 bases. CDR3 in amino acids: CASSLAGGETEAFF. The CDR3 DNA is TGTGCCAGCAGCTTGGCCGGAGGGGAAACTGAAGCTTTCTTT.

Here the CDR3 DNA reads TGTGCCAGCTCACCAGCGAAAGCACCAATATCCTACGAGCAGTACTTC. Encoded protein: CASSPAKAPISYEQYF. V gene TRBV18 combines with J gene TRBJ2-7, with no clear D. Germline V gene sequence: CDR1 KGHSH, CDR2 LQKENI. V lost 2 bases to trimming and J lost 1 base, with 15 bases between them. The CDR3 runs to 16 residues.

The CDR3 is CASRSSRTDYAPLHF. The CDR3 DNA follows: TGTGCCAGCAGGTCCTCCCGGACAGATTATGCACCCCTCCACTTT. The rearrangement joins TRBV7-2 to TRBJ1-6; a possible D gene is TRBD1 (6 bases). Germline V gene data show CDR1 as SGHTA and CDR2 as FQGNSA. The V end lost 6 bases, the J end lost 11 bases, and 20 bases lay between the germline ends. The CDR3 length is 15 residues.

CDR3: CASSLWAGLSGNTIYF. Here the CDR3 DNA reads TGTGCCAGCAGCTTGTGGGCAGGCCTCTCTGGAAACACCATATATTTT. The chain uses TRBV5-4 and TRBJ1-3; D is undetermined. V was clipped by 1 base and J by 0 bases, with 11 bases between them. Germline CDR1 and CDR2: SGHNT and YYREEE (reference sequence). The CDR3 totals 16 residues.

This chain uses TRBV27 with TRBJ1-4, with TRBD1 identical over 7 bases. CDR1 MNHEY and CDR2 SMNVEV come from the germline V gene (reference sequence). J gave up 8 bases and V 5 bases, and 11 bases lay outside the gene matches. CDR3 length: 15 amino acids. DNA for the CDR3: TGTGCCAGCAGTCCTATTGACAGGGTTGGCGAAAAACTGTTTTTT. It encodes CASSPIDRVGEKLFF.

This CDR3 reads CASSLSLAKNIQYF. The CDR3 DNA reads TGTGCCAGCAGCCTTAGTTTAGCCAAAAACATTCAGTACTTC. J is TRBJ2-4 and V is TRBV6-2 or TRBV6-3; D gene ambiguous. CDR3 length equals 14 residues. The V end lost 6 bases, the J end lost 0 bases, and 9 bases lay between the germline ends. Germline values: CDR1 MNHEY, CDR2 SVGEGT.

This rearrangement joins TRBV9 to TRBJ2-7; tentatively, D is TRBD2 (6 bases). Trimming removed 0 bases at V and 3 bases at J, with 13 bases between. Germline V lookup: CDR1 SGDLS, CDR2 YYNGEE. The CDR3 loop spans 15 amino acids. The CDR3 DNA reads as TGTGCCAGCAGCGTAGCGGGCCAGGGAGGCTACGAGCAGTACTTC. Protein sequence: CASSVAGQGGYEQYF.

To note about this clone: The sample carries other DNA sequences with the same CDR3. The V call is TRBV4-1, the J call TRBJ1-3; TRBD1 matches 7 bases. The CDR3 contains 15 residues. Germline V CDR1 and CDR2: MGHRA, YSYEKL. V lost 3 bases, J lost 0 bases, and 2 bases stayed unmatched. The CDR3 sequence is CASSQTGSSGNTIYF. The CDR3 DNA sequence: TGCGCCAGCAGCCAGACAGGGAGCTCTGGAAACACCATATATTTT.

CDR3 sequence: CASQQTSGYNEQFF. CDR3 coding DNA: TGTGCCAGCCAGCAGACTAGCGGGTACAATGAGCAGTTCTTC. The chain joins TRBV2 to TRBJ2-1; 10 nucleotides align to TRBD2. The length of the CDR3 is 14 residues. Trimming removed 8 bases from V and 4 bases from J; junction bases left unmatched: 5. Per the germline V gene, CDR1 is SNHLY and CDR2 is FYNNEI.

The rearrangement links TRBV4-3 to TRBJ2-1, with D perhaps matching TRBD1 (6 bases). Trimming removed 4 bases at V and 0 bases at J, with 16 bases between. This CDR3 is 17 amino acids long. Per germline, CDR1 LGHNA and CDR2 YSLEER. Written as DNA, the CDR3 is TGCGCCAGCAGCCTACAGGGACACTGGGACTCCTACAATGAGCAGTTCTTC. This sequence encodes CASSLQGHWDSYNEQFF.

The J gene is TRBJ1-2, the V gene TRBV11-2, with TRBD1 identical over 7 bases. Germline trimming cut 3 bases from V and 4 bases from J; bases unmatched to any gene: 5. Germline V gene data show CDR1 as SGHAT and CDR2 as FQNNGV. The CDR3 contains 14 residues. The CDR3 nucleotides read TGTGCCAGCAGCTTTTCAGGGGGTTTCTATGGCTACACCTTC. Its protein product is CASSFSGGFYGYTF. The full variable domain, completed using reference TRBV11-2 and TRBJ1-2, is EAGVAQSPRYKIIEKRQSVAFWCNPISGHATLYWYQQILGQGPKLLIQFQNNGVVDDSQLPKDRFSAERLKGVDSTLKIQPAKLEDSAVYLCASSFSGGFYGYTFGSGTRLTVV.

The rearrangement joins TRBV24-1 to TRBJ2-1; 11 bases match TRBD2. This CDR3 region has 17 residues. Germline assignment: CDR1 KGHDR and CDR2 SFDVKD. The trim removed 5 bases at V and 2 bases at J, leaving 7 bases unmatched. CDR3 sequence reads: CATSAVAGGQTYNEQFF. The CDR3 DNA reads as TGTGCCACCAGTGCGGTAGCGGGAGGGCAGACCTACAATGAGCAGTTCTTC.

V and J are TRBV15 and TRBJ2-1; D is ambiguous. CDR1 and CDR2 (germline): LNHNV, YYDKDF (reference sequence). CDR3 length: 13 amino acids. Trimming stripped 0 bases from V and 10 bases from J, with 10 bases between. The CDR3 bases are TGTGCCACCAGCAGAGATCTTGAGAGGGAGCAGTTCTTC. This translates into CATSRDLEREQFF.

V is TRBV21-1 and J is TRBJ2-3; TRBD2, the D gene given by the table, was not confirmed from the DNA. TRBV21-1 is tagged as a pseudogene. The CDR3 contains 19 residues. The CDR3 DNA sequence: TGTGCCAGCAGCGGGTCCACTCTAGCGGGAGGAACTAGCACAGATACGCAGTATTTT. This codes for CASSGSTLAGGTSTDTQYF.

This chain links TRBV2 with TRBJ2-5, with 11 bases fitting TRBD2. Germline V gives CDR1 SNHLY, CDR2 FYNNEI. V shed 2 bases and J 2 bases; nucleotides not matched to a gene: 4. CDR3 length equals 16 residues. The CDR3 loop reads CASSETGLAVQETQYF. The DNA for the CDR3 is TGTGCCAGCAGTGAAACGGGACTAGCGGTTCAAGAGACCCAGTACTTC.

The chain uses TRBV19 and TRBJ1-4, with TRBD1 matching 7 bases. This CDR3 is 16 amino acids long. In germline, CDR1 is LNHDA, CDR2 SQIVND (reference sequence). V lost 1 base, J lost 8 bases, and 10 bases stayed unmatched. The CDR3 DNA reads as TGTGCCAGTAGTATAGGCCGACAGGGAACGGGGGAAAAACTGTTTTTT. Its protein product is CASSIGRQGTGEKLFF.

The chain uses TRBV12-3 or TRBV12-4 and TRBJ1-1; possible D gene TRBD1, 5 bases. The CDR3 is 13 amino acids. Trimming took off 11 bases at V and 0 bases at J, with 13 bases between the two ends. CDR3 coding DNA: TGTGCCGAAGGGAAGGGGTTGAACACTGAAGCTTTCTTT. Its protein product is CAEGKGLNTEAFF.

J is TRBJ2-7 and V is TRBV5-1; 8 bases are shared with TRBD1. The J segment lost 4 bases and the V segment lost 4 bases, leaving 10 bases of the junction unmatched. The CDR3 is made up of 15 amino acids. CDR1 and CDR2 (germline): SGHRS, YFSETQ. CDR3: CASSPSQGAIYEQYF. CDR3 DNA: TGCGCCAGCAGCCCCTCGCAGGGGGCGATATACGAGCAGTACTTC.